One and the same sample provided the 12 T cell receptor beta chains below, sequenced in a study of T cell responses to AZD1222 COVID-19 vaccine. The method was immunoSEQ multiplex PCR; TCRdb's version includes in-frame clones alone and lacks a portion of them. The sample consists of 100,000 to 150,000 clones, 88% of them appearing once. The sequenced sample was peripheral blood, obtained on day 0 of AZD1222 vaccination. Source of these receptors: an adult in good health.

CDR3: CSVEGVGDTEAFF. The CDR3, as DNA: TGCAGCGTGGAGGGCGTCGGGGACACTGAAGCTTTCTTT. This chain uses TRBV29-1 with TRBJ1-1, with unresolved D. Trimming pared 6 bases from V and 3 bases from J, leaving 14 bases between. CDR3 length equals 13 residues. Germline-derived CDR1 and CDR2 are SQVTM and ANQGSEA.

The chain has TRBV7-2 and TRBJ2-1; D tentatively reads TRBD1 or TRBD2 (6 bases each). The V end was cut by 6 bases, the J end by 4 bases, with 16 bases between. The CDR3 has 15 residues. Per germline, CDR1 SGHTA and CDR2 FQGNSA. CDR3 bases: TGTGCCAGCAGTAACAGTGGAGGGGGTTACAATGAGCAGTTCTTC. Its translation is CASSNSGGGYNEQFF.

The CDR3 DNA follows: TGTGCCACCGGCCTACCGGGAACATACGAGCAGTACTTC. Its translation is CATGLPGTYEQYF. This chain links TRBV2 with TRBJ2-7; weak D call: TRBD2 (5 bases). The germline gives CDR1 SNHLY, CDR2 FYNNEI. The V and J ends lost 10 bases and 4 bases respectively, with 17 bases between them. This CDR3 is built from 13 residues.

This clone showed up just once. The chain uses TRBV18 and TRBJ1-1; D is uncertain. The CDR3 runs 15 residues. The germline gives CDR1 KGHSH, CDR2 LQKENI. The V gene lost 0 bases and the J gene lost 2 bases, with 10 bases spanning the gap. CDR3 in DNA: TGTGCCAGCTCACCACCGGCGAAACGAAACACTGAAGCTTTCTTT. Residues: CASSPPAKRNTEAFF.

This clone has only one observation. This chain uses TRBV19 with TRBJ1-2; D is ambiguous. The germline V and J ends were trimmed by 6 bases and 8 bases, with 16 bases remaining between them. CDR1 LNHDA and CDR2 SQIVND come from the germline V gene (reference sequence). The CDR3 totals 13 residues. The CDR3 sequence is CASSTPAGLGYTF. DNA of the CDR3: TGTGCCAGTAGCACCCCCGCGGGCCTAGGCTACACCTTC.

This clone was seen a few times. This chain uses TRBV9 with TRBJ1-2, with D maybe TRBD1 (5 bases). Trimming shortened V by 0 bases and J by 4 bases, and 16 bases separated the two germline ends. Germline CDR1 is SGDLS and CDR2 is YYNGEE. The CDR3 has 16 residues. The CDR3 here is CASSVDGRGAFYGYTF. The CDR3 DNA follows: TGTGCCAGCAGCGTAGACGGGAGGGGTGCCTTCTATGGCTACACCTTC.

This chain links TRBV27 with TRBJ2-6; 7 bases are a match to TRBD1. V shed 4 bases and J 0 bases; nucleotides not matched to a gene: 6. The CDR3 has 17 residues. Germline V gene lookup returns CDR1 MNHEY and CDR2 SMNVEV (reference sequence). This CDR3 is CASSWDRWGSGANVLTF. CDR3 sequence (DNA): TGTGCCAGCAGTTGGGACAGATGGGGCTCTGGGGCCAACGTCCTGACTTTC.

This chain joins TRBV5-1 and TRBJ2-3; D not certain. The V end lost 5 bases, the J end lost 3 bases, and 7 bases lay between the germline ends. Looked up from germline, CDR1 is SGHRS and CDR2 is YFSETQ. This CDR3 spans 12 amino acids. CDR3 sequence (DNA): TGCGCCAGCAGTATTGCGACAGATACGCAGTATTTT. Translated, it gives CASSIATDTQYF.

The V and J genes are TRBV28 and TRBJ2-1; perhaps TRBD1 as D (6 bases). Germline V gene sequence: CDR1 MDHEN, CDR2 SYDVKM. Trimming pared 3 bases from V and 7 bases from J, leaving 10 bases between. The CDR3 is 13 residues long. DNA for the CDR3: TGTGCCAGCAGTTTTCAGGGGTGGAATGAGCAGTTCTTC. This translates into CASSFQGWNEQFF.

This rearrangement joins TRBV5-1 to TRBJ1-2, with 8 nucleotides matching TRBD1. The CDR3 is 13 amino acids. After removal of 4 bases from V and 1 base from J, the junction contained 0 bases not matched to a gene. In germline, CDR1 is SGHRS, CDR2 YFSETQ. CDR3 bases: TGCGCCAGCAGCGACAGGGGTAACTATGGCTACACCTTC. This encodes CASSDRGNYGYTF.

V gene TRBV29-1 combines with J gene TRBJ2-3; TRBD2 matches 13 bases. Losses at the gene ends were 8 bases for V and 2 bases for J; bases not matched to a gene: 22. Per the germline V gene, CDR1 is SQVTM and CDR2 is ANQGSEA. There are 20 residues in the CDR3. CDR3 bases: TGCAGCCTTACGGGACAGGGGTTGACTAGCGGGAGGTTCGACACAGATACGCAGTATTTT. Amino acids: CSLTGQGLTSGRFDTDTQYF.

The chain has TRBV28 and TRBJ2-7; the match to TRBD2 covers 7 bases. The CDR3 is made up of 14 amino acids. CDR1 MDHEN and CDR2 SYDVKM come from the germline V gene. Trimming took 3 bases from V and 6 from J; bases not matched to a gene: 8. The CDR3 DNA reads as TGTGCCAGCAGTTTGTTACGGGAGGATGGCGAGCAGTACTTC. Amino acids: CASSLLREDGEQYF.